The 6 T cell receptor beta chains in this list originate from one sample, sequenced in a study of blood T cells in healthy people across ages. Then a second PCR, running roughly 7 to 11 cycles, was carried out with a sample-barcoded 5' primer and a J-beta primer mix. Each CDR3 protein gets one entry after TCRdb re-called the 5' RACE reads with MiXCR. The sample comprises about a million distinct CDR3 sequences, around two fifths of which are singletons, and around 14% rests with the top ten. Input material: blood. The receptors originated from a man between 18 and 35 years old in good health.

In its sample, this clonotype was seen a few times. In nucleotides, the CDR3 is TGTGCCAGCAGCTTAGCAGGGGCTTCTCGGACAGGACGCACAGATACGCAGTATTTT. Its protein product is CASSLAGASRTGRTDTQYF. This chain connects TRBV11-1 to TRBJ2-3; 7 nucleotides line up with TRBD1. Germline V gives CDR1 SGHAT, CDR2 FQDESV (reference sequence). V gave up 0 bases and J gave up 1 base; unmatched junction bases: 13. The CDR3 is 19 amino acids.

Of note for this clonotype: Germline is not matched at one junction end, which may reflect a read error. The rearrangement uses TRBV20-1 and TRBJ1-1; tentative D call: TRBD1 (5 bases). Germline V gives CDR1 DFQATT, CDR2 SNEGSKA (reference sequence). The CDR3 extends over 12 amino acids. DNA for the CDR3: TGCAGTGCTGGGCGGGGGAACACTAAAGCTTTCTTT. Its translation is CSAGRGNTKAFF.

The chain links TRBV7-6 to TRBJ1-6, with D possibly being TRBD1 (5 bases). This CDR3 spans 16 amino acids. Trimming removed 1 base from V and 6 bases from J, with 13 bases in between. Germline loops: CDR1 SGHVS, CDR2 FNYEAQ. This CDR3 is CASSLDGDGVNSPLHF. The CDR3 coding sequence is TGTGCCAGCAGCTTAGACGGGGACGGCGTTAATTCACCCCTCCACTTT.

Note on this clonotype: The junction and the germline gene differ at one end; a read error may be behind it. The V gene is TRBV12-3 or TRBV12-4, the J gene TRBJ2-4; no clear D. This CDR3 contains 12 residues. CDR3 DNA: TGTGTCAGCAGTTTAGAGCCAATCGGGCAGTACTTC. Its protein is CVSSLEPIGQYF.

This clonotype was detected only a few times. The genes are TRBV27 and TRBJ2-7, with D uncertain. Germline V CDR1 and CDR2: MNHEY, SMNVEV (reference sequence). With 9 bases removed from V and 4 bases from J, the gap between germline ends came to 22 bases. The CDR3 sequence is 15 residues long. Here the CDR3 reads CASKIFPNSRYEQYF. The CDR3 nucleotides are TGTGCCAGTAAGATATTTCCTAACAGCCGTTACGAGCAGTACTTC.

In its sample, this clonotype was seen many times. This sequence joins TRBV12-3 or TRBV12-4 and TRBJ1-5; no firm D call. V lost 2 bases and J 4 bases, leaving 3 bases between the germline ends. This CDR3 comprises 12 residues. DNA for the CDR3: TGTGCCAGCAGTTTAACGAATCAGCCCCAGCATTTT. This codes for CASSLTNQPQHF.